A selection of T cell receptor beta chains follows, all from one sample in a study of Ad26.COV2.S vaccination and SARS-CoV-2 variants. Sequenced by immunoSEQ multiplex PCR; TCRdb stores in-frame clones only, minus some. The table has about 350,000 clones, about nine tenths seen once. The material sequenced was peripheral blood, taken in a trial of Ad26.COV2.S vaccine versus placebo. The receptors come from a person aged 18-65 years who received the Ad26.COV2.S COVID-19 vaccine or a placebo. The CDR3 runs from the conserved cysteine through the conserved F or W. The order of the fields is D gene, clone size, J gene, V gene, CDR3 protein, CDR3 DNA. The D gene is left open where the match is weak. Rows give clone size only sometimes, using once, few, many, or a class for an expanded clone.

d_call: TRBD2; clone_size: once; j_call: TRBJ2-1; v_call: TRBV5-4; cdr3_aa: CASSLPSGRLGDNEQFF; cdr3_nt: TGTGCCAGCAGCTTGCCTAGCGGGAGGCTTGGTGACAATGAGCAGTTCTTC
d_call: TRBD2; clone_size: -; j_call: TRBJ2-7; v_call: TRBV6-5; cdr3_aa: CASIVAGGREQYF; cdr3_nt: TGTGCCAGCATCGTAGCGGGGGGGCGGGAGCAGTACTTC
d_call: -; clone_size: -; j_call: TRBJ1-1; v_call: TRBV5-4; cdr3_aa: CASTPRNTEAFF; cdr3_nt: TGTGCCAGCACCCCGAGGAACACTGAAGCTTTCTTT
d_call: -; clone_size: -; j_call: TRBJ2-7; v_call: TRBV30; cdr3_aa: CAWSIGYYEQYF; cdr3_nt: TGTGCCTGGAGTATCGGGTACTACGAGCAGTACTTC
d_call: -; clone_size: -; j_call: TRBJ1-3; v_call: TRBV5-8; cdr3_aa: CASSLVGNTIYF; cdr3_nt: TGTGCCAGCAGCTTGGTGGGAAACACCATATATTTT
d_call: -; clone_size: -; j_call: TRBJ1-2; v_call: TRBV2; cdr3_aa: CASRVTNYGYTF; cdr3_nt: TGTGCCAGCAGGGTTACTAACTATGGCTACACCTTC
d_call: -; clone_size: -; j_call: TRBJ2-7; v_call: TRBV27; cdr3_aa: CASSPNRASDEQYF; cdr3_nt: TGTGCCAGCAGTCCAAACCGCGCGAGTGACGAGCAGTACTTC
d_call: TRBD2; clone_size: -; j_call: TRBJ2-7; v_call: TRBV13; cdr3_aa: CASSRPTSGGSTYEQYF; cdr3_nt: TGTGCCAGCAGCCGACCGACTAGCGGGGGGTCCACCTACGAGCAGTACTTC
d_call: -; clone_size: -; j_call: TRBJ1-3; v_call: TRBV7-9; cdr3_aa: CASNRDTDRNTIYF; cdr3_nt: TGTGCCAGCAACCGGGACACCGACAGAAACACCATATATTTT
d_call: -; clone_size: once; j_call: TRBJ1-5; v_call: TRBV30; cdr3_aa: CAWTLSREQPQHF; cdr3_nt: TGTGCCTGGACCTTAAGTAGGGAGCAGCCCCAGCATTTT
d_call: TRBD1; clone_size: -; j_call: TRBJ2-1; v_call: TRBV28; cdr3_aa: CASSRGRVIEQFF; cdr3_nt: TGTGCCAGCAGTAGGGGGCGGGTGATTGAGCAGTTCTTC
d_call: -; clone_size: -; j_call: TRBJ1-6; v_call: TRBV3-1/TRBV3-2; cdr3_aa: CASNGGQINSPLHF; cdr3_nt: TGTGCCAGTAACGGGGGACAAATTAATTCACCCCTCCACTTT
d_call: TRBD1; clone_size: -; j_call: TRBJ2-7; v_call: TRBV7-2; cdr3_aa: CASSLYRGLFYEQYF; cdr3_nt: TGTGCCAGCAGCCTCTACAGGGGATTGTTCTACGAGCAGTACTTC
d_call: -; clone_size: few; j_call: TRBJ1-5; v_call: TRBV6-5; cdr3_aa: CASRPIDSSNQPQHF; cdr3_nt: TGTGCCAGCAGGCCTATCGACAGTAGCAATCAGCCCCAGCATTTT
d_call: -; clone_size: -; j_call: TRBJ1-2; v_call: TRBV2; cdr3_aa: CASTLVWVDGYTF; cdr3_nt: TGTGCCAGCACCCTAGTTTGGGTTGACGGCTACACCTTC
d_call: -; clone_size: -; j_call: TRBJ2-1; v_call: TRBV11-2; cdr3_aa: CASSLDLIGANEQFF; cdr3_nt: TGTGCCAGCAGCTTAGATCTGATAGGGGCCAATGAGCAGTTCTTC
d_call: -; clone_size: -; j_call: TRBJ1-5; v_call: TRBV30; cdr3_aa: CAWSVQDNQPQHF; cdr3_nt: TGTGCCTGGAGCGTTCAGGACAATCAGCCCCAGCATTTT
d_call: TRBD1; clone_size: once; j_call: TRBJ1-5; v_call: TRBV7-9; cdr3_aa: CASSLGQGAGNQPQHF; cdr3_nt: TGTGCCAGCAGCTTAGGACAGGGGGCAGGGAATCAGCCCCAGCATTTT
d_call: TRBD2; clone_size: -; j_call: TRBJ2-2; v_call: TRBV10-3; cdr3_aa: CAISVRDYLTGELFF; cdr3_nt: TGTGCCATCAGTGTGAGGGACTACCTCACCGGGGAGCTGTTTTTT
d_call: -; clone_size: -; j_call: TRBJ2-1; v_call: TRBV7-2; cdr3_aa: CASSDSGSYNEQFF; cdr3_nt: TGTGCCAGCAGCGATAGTGGCTCCTACAATGAGCAGTTCTTC
d_call: -; clone_size: -; j_call: TRBJ2-2; v_call: TRBV11-3; cdr3_aa: CASSLVGHGTRPGELFF; cdr3_nt: TGTGCCAGCAGCTTAGTGGGACACGGAACGAGGCCCGGGGAGCTGTTTTTT
d_call: -; clone_size: -; j_call: TRBJ2-5; v_call: TRBV4-2; cdr3_aa: CASSLQTGPQETQYF; cdr3_nt: TGTGCCAGCAGCCTGCAGACAGGACCGCAAGAGACCCAGTACTTC
d_call: TRBD1; clone_size: -; j_call: TRBJ1-1; v_call: TRBV18; cdr3_aa: CASSPRTGENTEAFF; cdr3_nt: TGTGCCAGCTCACCTCGGACAGGAGAGAACACTGAAGCTTTCTTT
d_call: -; clone_size: -; j_call: TRBJ2-1; v_call: TRBV18; cdr3_aa: CASSLAGRKEQFF; cdr3_nt: TGTGCCAGCTCCCTTGCCGGGCGCAAGGAGCAGTTCTTC
d_call: TRBD2; clone_size: -; j_call: TRBJ2-5; v_call: TRBV9; cdr3_aa: CASSPRVAGSRETQYF; cdr3_nt: TGTGCCAGCAGCCCGCGAGTAGCGGGCTCTCGGGAGACCCAGTACTTC
d_call: -; clone_size: -; j_call: TRBJ1-2; v_call: TRBV6-5; cdr3_aa: CASSYSFQLDYGYTF; cdr3_nt: TGTGCCAGCAGTTACTCCTTTCAACTGGACTATGGCTACACCTTC
d_call: -; clone_size: -; j_call: TRBJ1-6; v_call: TRBV6-2/TRBV6-3; cdr3_aa: CASSRLWGAQESPLHF; cdr3_nt: TGTGCCAGCAGTCGATTATGGGGCGCCCAGGAGTCACCCCTCCACTTT
d_call: -; clone_size: -; j_call: TRBJ2-3; v_call: TRBV6-4; cdr3_aa: CASSDGGVLTDTQYF; cdr3_nt: TGTGCCAGCAGTGACGGAGGGGTTCTCACAGATACGCAGTATTTT
d_call: -; clone_size: -; j_call: TRBJ1-2; v_call: TRBV2; cdr3_aa: CASSEAGRAVYGYTF; cdr3_nt: TGTGCCAGCAGTGAAGCAGGCAGGGCTGTCTATGGCTACACCTTC
d_call: -; clone_size: -; j_call: TRBJ1-2; v_call: TRBV5-6; cdr3_aa: CASSLVGSYGYTF; cdr3_nt: TGTGCCAGCAGCTTAGTCGGATCCTATGGCTACACCTTC
d_call: -; clone_size: -; j_call: TRBJ1-1; v_call: TRBV4-3; cdr3_aa: CASSQVVGGTEAFF; cdr3_nt: TGCGCCAGCAGCCAAGTAGTGGGGGGGACTGAAGCTTTCTTT
d_call: -; clone_size: -; j_call: TRBJ1-1; v_call: TRBV20-1; cdr3_aa: CSARSGVRAFF; cdr3_nt: TGCAGTGCTAGGAGTGGAGTGAGGGCTTTCTTT
d_call: -; clone_size: once; j_call: TRBJ1-1; v_call: TRBV11-2; cdr3_aa: CASSLGRDAEAFF; cdr3_nt: TGTGCCAGCAGCTTAGGCAGGGACGCTGAAGCTTTCTTT
d_call: -; clone_size: -; j_call: TRBJ2-6; v_call: TRBV5-1; cdr3_aa: CASSFRSSGANVLTF; cdr3_nt: TGCGCCAGCAGCTTTCGGAGCTCTGGGGCCAACGTCCTGACTTTC
d_call: TRBD1; clone_size: -; j_call: TRBJ2-2; v_call: TRBV7-2; cdr3_aa: CASSKQGDTGELFF; cdr3_nt: TGTGCCAGCAGCAAACAGGGGGACACCGGGGAGCTGTTTTTT
d_call: -; clone_size: few; j_call: TRBJ2-5; v_call: TRBV5-6; cdr3_aa: CASSPTGQSETQYF; cdr3_nt: TGTGCCAGCAGCCCTACCGGACAGTCAGAGACCCAGTACTTC
d_call: TRBD2; clone_size: -; j_call: TRBJ2-1; v_call: TRBV5-1; cdr3_aa: CASSFPKRGSSYNEQFF; cdr3_nt: TGCGCCAGCAGCTTCCCAAAGCGGGGGAGCTCCTACAATGAGCAGTTCTTC
d_call: -; clone_size: -; j_call: TRBJ1-2; v_call: TRBV7-2; cdr3_aa: CASSLVGPGTYGYTF; cdr3_nt: TGTGCCAGCAGCTTAGTTGGGCCAGGGACCTATGGCTACACCTTC
d_call: -; clone_size: -; j_call: TRBJ2-2; v_call: TRBV9; cdr3_aa: CASSAQRGGRITGELFF; cdr3_nt: TGTGCCAGCAGCGCCCAAAGGGGGGGGCGTATCACCGGGGAGCTGTTTTTT
d_call: -; clone_size: -; j_call: TRBJ1-1; v_call: TRBV7-2; cdr3_aa: CASSLGSNTEAFF; cdr3_nt: TGTGCCAGCAGCTTAGGATCGAACACTGAAGCTTTCTTT
d_call: -; clone_size: -; j_call: TRBJ2-7; v_call: TRBV20-1; cdr3_aa: CSARDSYEQYF; cdr3_nt: TGCAGTGCTAGAGATAGTTACGAGCAGTACTTC
d_call: -; clone_size: -; j_call: TRBJ1-1; v_call: TRBV12-3/TRBV12-4; cdr3_aa: CASNTGFTEAFF; cdr3_nt: TGTGCCAGCAACACCGGGTTCACTGAAGCTTTCTTT
d_call: -; clone_size: -; j_call: TRBJ2-5; v_call: TRBV30; cdr3_aa: CAWSVRGGKETQYF; cdr3_nt: TGTGCCTGGAGTGTACGTGGAGGGAAAGAGACCCAGTACTTC
d_call: -; clone_size: -; j_call: TRBJ1-6; v_call: TRBV7-2; cdr3_aa: CASSFDPAANSPLHF; cdr3_nt: TGTGCCAGCAGCTTCGACCCGGCGGCTAATTCACCCCTCCACTTT
d_call: TRBD1; clone_size: -; j_call: TRBJ2-1; v_call: TRBV6-2/TRBV6-3; cdr3_aa: CASSRDRGSYNEQFF; cdr3_nt: TGTGCCAGCAGTCGGGACAGGGGAAGCTACAATGAGCAGTTCTTC
d_call: TRBD1; clone_size: -; j_call: TRBJ1-2; v_call: TRBV7-3; cdr3_aa: CASSPRGQDYTF; cdr3_nt: TGTGCCAGCAGCCCCAGGGGGCAGGACTACACCTTC
d_call: TRBD2; clone_size: few; j_call: TRBJ2-3; v_call: TRBV7-3; cdr3_aa: CASSSYASGDHGTQYF; cdr3_nt: TGTGCCAGCAGCTCCTACGCTAGCGGAGACCATGGGACGCAGTATTTT
d_call: TRBD1; clone_size: -; j_call: TRBJ2-7; v_call: TRBV10-3; cdr3_aa: CAIRGQGGYEQYF; cdr3_nt: TGTGCCATCAGGGGACAGGGGGGCTACGAGCAGTACTTC
d_call: TRBD1; clone_size: -; j_call: TRBJ2-7; v_call: TRBV10-3; cdr3_aa: CAISESGSGGYEQYF; cdr3_nt: TGTGCCATCAGTGAGTCTGGATCAGGGGGCTACGAGCAGTACTTC
d_call: TRBD1; clone_size: -; j_call: TRBJ1-5; v_call: TRBV20-1; cdr3_aa: CSASSGGSNQPQHF; cdr3_nt: TGCAGTGCTAGTTCAGGGGGCAGCAATCAGCCCCAGCATTTT
d_call: -; clone_size: -; j_call: TRBJ2-7; v_call: TRBV10-3; cdr3_aa: CAIRAEARGQYF; cdr3_nt: TGTGCCATCAGGGCCGAGGCGCGAGGGCAGTACTTC
d_call: TRBD1; clone_size: once; j_call: TRBJ1-1; v_call: TRBV28; cdr3_aa: CASPPPGQPTEAFF; cdr3_nt: TGTGCCAGTCCGCCACCGGGACAGCCCACTGAAGCTTTCTTT